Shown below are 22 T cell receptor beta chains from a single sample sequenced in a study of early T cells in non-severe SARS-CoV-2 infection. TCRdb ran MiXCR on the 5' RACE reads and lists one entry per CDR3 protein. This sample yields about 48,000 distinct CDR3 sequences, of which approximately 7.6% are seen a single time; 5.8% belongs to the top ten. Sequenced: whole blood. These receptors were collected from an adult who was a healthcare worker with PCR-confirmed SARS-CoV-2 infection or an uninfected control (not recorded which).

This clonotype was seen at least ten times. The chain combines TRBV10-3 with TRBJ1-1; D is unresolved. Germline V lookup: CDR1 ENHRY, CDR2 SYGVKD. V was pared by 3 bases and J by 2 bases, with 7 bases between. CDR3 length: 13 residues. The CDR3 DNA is TGTGCCATCAGTGATGCAGATAACACTGAAGCTTTCTTT. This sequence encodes CAISDADNTEAFF.

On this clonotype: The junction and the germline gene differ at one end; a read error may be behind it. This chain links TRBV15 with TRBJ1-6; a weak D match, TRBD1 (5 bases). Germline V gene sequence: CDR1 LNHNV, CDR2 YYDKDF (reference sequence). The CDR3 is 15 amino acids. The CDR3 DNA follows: TGTGCGACCAGCAGAGACAGCAGCTCTAATTCACCCCTCCACTTT. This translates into CATSRDSSSNSPLHF.

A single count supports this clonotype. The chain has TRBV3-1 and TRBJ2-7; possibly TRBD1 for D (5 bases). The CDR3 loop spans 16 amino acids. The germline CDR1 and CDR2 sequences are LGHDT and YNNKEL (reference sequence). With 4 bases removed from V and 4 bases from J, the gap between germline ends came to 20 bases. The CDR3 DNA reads TGTGCCAGCAGCCGTTACCACAGGCAGGCGGAGTACGAGCAGTACTTC. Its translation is CASSRYHRQAEYEQYF.

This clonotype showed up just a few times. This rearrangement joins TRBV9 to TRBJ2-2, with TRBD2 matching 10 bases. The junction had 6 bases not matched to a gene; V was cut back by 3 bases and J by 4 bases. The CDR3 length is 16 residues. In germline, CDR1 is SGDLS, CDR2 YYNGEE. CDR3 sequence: CASSDRAGGPTGELFF. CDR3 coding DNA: TGTGCCAGCAGCGATCGAGCGGGGGGGCCCACCGGGGAGCTGTTTTTT.

The CDR3 bases are TGTGCCAGCAGCCAATGGGAAATGAACACTGAAGCTTTCTTT. Protein: CASSQWEMNTEAFF. The chain employs TRBV3-1 and TRBJ1-1; D not resolved. Per germline, CDR1 LGHDT and CDR2 YNNKEL (reference sequence). The CDR3 extends over 14 amino acids. Trimming took off 2 bases at V and 0 bases at J, with 7 bases between the two ends.

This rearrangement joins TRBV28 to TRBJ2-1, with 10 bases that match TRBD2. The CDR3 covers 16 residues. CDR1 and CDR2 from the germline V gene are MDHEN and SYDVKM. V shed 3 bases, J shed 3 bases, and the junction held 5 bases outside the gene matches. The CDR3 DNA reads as TGTGCCAGCAGTTTGGTACTAGCGGGGATCTACAATGAGCAGTTCTTC. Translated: CASSLVLAGIYNEQFF.

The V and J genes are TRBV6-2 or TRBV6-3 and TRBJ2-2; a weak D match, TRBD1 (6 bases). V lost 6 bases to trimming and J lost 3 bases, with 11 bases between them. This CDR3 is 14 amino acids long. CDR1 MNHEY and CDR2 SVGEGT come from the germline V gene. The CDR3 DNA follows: TGTGCCAGCAGGTGGGCAGGGGACACCGGGGAGCTGTTTTTT. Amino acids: CASRWAGDTGELFF.

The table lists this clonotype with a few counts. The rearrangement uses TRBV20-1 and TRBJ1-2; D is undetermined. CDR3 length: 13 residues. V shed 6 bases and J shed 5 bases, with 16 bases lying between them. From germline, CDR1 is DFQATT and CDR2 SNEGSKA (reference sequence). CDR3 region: CSAGGLSGYGYTF. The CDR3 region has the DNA TGCAGTGCCGGAGGGCTTTCTGGTTATGGCTACACCTTC.

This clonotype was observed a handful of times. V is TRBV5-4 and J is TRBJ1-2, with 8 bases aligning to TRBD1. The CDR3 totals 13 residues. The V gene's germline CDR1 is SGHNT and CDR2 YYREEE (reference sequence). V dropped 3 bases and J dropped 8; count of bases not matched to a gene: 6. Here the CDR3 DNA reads TGTGCCAGCAGCTCCCGACAGGGGCAAGGCTACACCTTC. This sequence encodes CASSSRQGQGYTF.

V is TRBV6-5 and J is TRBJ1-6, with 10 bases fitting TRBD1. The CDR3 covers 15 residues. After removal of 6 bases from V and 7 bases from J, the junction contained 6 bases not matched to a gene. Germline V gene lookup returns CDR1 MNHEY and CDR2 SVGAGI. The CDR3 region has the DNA TGTGCCAGCAGGACACCGGGACAGGGGAATTCACCCCTCCACTTT. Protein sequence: CASRTPGQGNSPLHF.

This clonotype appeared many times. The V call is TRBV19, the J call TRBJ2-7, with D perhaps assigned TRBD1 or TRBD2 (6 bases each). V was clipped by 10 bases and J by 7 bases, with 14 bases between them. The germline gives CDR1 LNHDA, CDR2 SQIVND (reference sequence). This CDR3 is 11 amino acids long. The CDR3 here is CATQRGLEQYF. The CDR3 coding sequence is TGTGCCACACAACGGGGGCTGGAGCAGTACTTC.

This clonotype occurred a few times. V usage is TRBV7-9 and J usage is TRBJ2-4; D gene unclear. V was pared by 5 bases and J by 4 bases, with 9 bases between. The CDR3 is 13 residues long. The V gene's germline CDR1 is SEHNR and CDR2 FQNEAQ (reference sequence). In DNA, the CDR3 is TGTGCCAGCAGCCCTGACACTAAAAACATTCAGTACTTC. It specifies CASSPDTKNIQYF.

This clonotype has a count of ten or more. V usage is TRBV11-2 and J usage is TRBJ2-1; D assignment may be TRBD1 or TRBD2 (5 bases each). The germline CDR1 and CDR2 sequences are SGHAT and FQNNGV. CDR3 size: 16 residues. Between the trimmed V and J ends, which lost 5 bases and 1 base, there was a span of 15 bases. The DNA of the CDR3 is TGTGCCAGCAGCCCCCCGGTGGGGGAGTCCTACAATGAGCAGTTCTTC. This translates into CASSPPVGESYNEQFF.

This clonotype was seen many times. This chain's CDR3 is CASSQRTGTANEKLFF. CDR3 nucleotides: TGTGCCAGCAGCCAACGAACCGGGACGGCGAATGAAAAACTGTTTTTT. V usage is TRBV28 and J usage is TRBJ1-4; the D gene is possibly TRBD1 (5 bases). Trimming removed 6 bases from V and 5 bases from J, with 19 bases in between. This CDR3 has 16 amino acids. Looked up from germline, CDR1 is MDHEN and CDR2 is SYDVKM.

CDR3 in DNA: TGCGCCAGCAGCTACCCACTAGCTGGGGGGAGCAATGAGCAGTTCTTC. Translated, it gives CASSYPLAGGSNEQFF. The chain joins TRBV5-1 to TRBJ2-1; D possibly corresponds to TRBD2 (6 bases). In germline, CDR1 is SGHRS, CDR2 YFSETQ. CDR3 length equals 16 residues. Trimming removed 3 bases from V and 6 bases from J, with 19 bases in between.

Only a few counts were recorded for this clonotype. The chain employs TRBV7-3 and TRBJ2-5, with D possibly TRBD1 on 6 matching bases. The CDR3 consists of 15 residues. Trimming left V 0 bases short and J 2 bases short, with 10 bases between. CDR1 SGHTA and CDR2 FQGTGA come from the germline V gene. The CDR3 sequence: CASSLTRTDQETQYF. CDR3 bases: TGTGCCAGCAGCTTAACCAGGACAGATCAAGAGACCCAGTACTTC.

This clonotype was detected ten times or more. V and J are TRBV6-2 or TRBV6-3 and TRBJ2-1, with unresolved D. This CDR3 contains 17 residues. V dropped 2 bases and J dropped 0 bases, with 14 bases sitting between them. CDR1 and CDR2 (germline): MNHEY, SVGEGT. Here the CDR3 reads CASSYPTWGSSYNEQFF. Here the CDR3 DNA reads TGTGCCAGCAGTTACCCGACATGGGGTAGCTCCTACAATGAGCAGTTCTTC.

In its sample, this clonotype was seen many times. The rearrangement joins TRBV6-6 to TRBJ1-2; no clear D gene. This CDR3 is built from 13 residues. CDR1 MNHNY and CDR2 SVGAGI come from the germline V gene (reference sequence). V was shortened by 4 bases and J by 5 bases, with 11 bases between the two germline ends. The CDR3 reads CASSSQAYYGYTF. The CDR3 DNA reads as TGTGCCAGCAGTTCGCAGGCTTATTATGGCTACACCTTC.

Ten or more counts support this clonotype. The CDR3 DNA is TGTGCCAGCAACCCATGGACGGGGAAGGGTGAGCAGTACTTC. Translation: CASNPWTGKGEQYF. This chain links TRBV21-1 with TRBJ2-7. TRBV21-1 has pseudogene status. The CDR3 consists of 14 residues.

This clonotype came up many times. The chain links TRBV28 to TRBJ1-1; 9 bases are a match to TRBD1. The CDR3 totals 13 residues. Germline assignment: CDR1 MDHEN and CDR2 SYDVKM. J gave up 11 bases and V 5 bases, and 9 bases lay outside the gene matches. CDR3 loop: CASSDRDRVDAFF. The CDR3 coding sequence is TGTGCCAGCAGTGATCGGGACAGGGTCGACGCTTTCTTT.

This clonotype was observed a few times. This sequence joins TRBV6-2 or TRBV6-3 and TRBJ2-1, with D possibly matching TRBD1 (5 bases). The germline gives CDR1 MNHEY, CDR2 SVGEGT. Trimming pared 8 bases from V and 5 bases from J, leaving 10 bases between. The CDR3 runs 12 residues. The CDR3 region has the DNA TGTGCCAGCGAGGCAGGGAACAATGAGCAGTTCTTC. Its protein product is CASEAGNNEQFF.

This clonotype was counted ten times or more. The CDR3 sequence is CAWRRGRNEKLFF. For the CDR3, the DNA is TGTGCCTGGAGAAGGGGCAGGAATGAAAAACTGTTTTTT. This sequence joins TRBV30 and TRBJ1-4; perhaps TRBD1 as D (5 bases). The CDR3 is 13 amino acids. The V end lost 3 bases, the J end lost 5 bases, and 10 bases lay between the germline ends. The germline gives CDR1 GTSNPN, CDR2 SVGIG (reference sequence).